This T cell receptor (beta chain) was retrieved from a study of regulatory T cells in long-lasting Graves disease. As for time point: persistent/refractory GD, antithyroid drugs over 5 years with positive TRAb. Extracted RNA from PBMCs served as the source of the TCR library. Patients were enrolled at an endocrinology department in Xi'an, China. Study-wide results and limits: The persistent group shared fewer than 3,500 public clonotypes, more than the 850 to 1,000 shared by new patients. Persistent disease exhibited a predilection for TRBV28, TRBJ1-2 and TRBJ2-5. Patients whose Graves' disease persisted exhibited lower TCR diversity than those newly diagnosed.

This clonotype was observed a few times. Its antigen is as yet unknown. TCR beta libraries were built with iRepertoire HTBI primers and Arm-PCR of CDR3 regions. TCRdb ran MiXCR on the multiplex PCR reads and lists one entry per CDR3 protein. The sample has about 470,000 distinct CDR3 sequences, about 20% seen once; the top ten hold over 7.5%. This CDR3 region has 15 residues. The junction had 7 bases not matched to a gene; V was cut back by 6 bases and J by 3 bases. Germline V gene sequence: CDR1 MNHEY, CDR2 SMNVEV (reference sequence). The sample consisted of peripheral blood mononuclear cells (PBMCs), taken when the disease was refractory, from a patient treated with antithyroid drugs. The chain combines TRBV27 with TRBJ2-7; 11 bases fit TRBD2. The TCR comes from a female donor with Graves disease. CDR3 bases: TGTGCCAGCAGCCAACCGGGACTAGCGGTCTACGAGCAGTACTTC. Protein sequence: CASSQPGLAVYEQYF.